Each of the 24 T cell receptor beta chains below was sequenced from the same sample in a study of T-cell reconstitution after alpha-beta-depleted transplantation in children. Unique molecular identifiers were incorporated during preparation of the TCRbeta library. TCRdb analysed the PCR reads with MiXCR anew, one entry per CDR3 protein. This sample has around 480,000 distinct CDR3 sequences, with approximately 32% found just once. The sample here was PBMCs from the stem cell graft donor, taken from the stem cell graft. Receptors originate from a human donor who donated a stem cell graft to a child with aplastic anemia.

The J gene is TRBJ2-3, the V gene TRBV20-1; TRBD2 matches 14 bases. The CDR3 length is 19 residues. CDR1 DFQATT and CDR2 SNEGSKA come from the germline V gene (reference sequence). V lost 5 bases to trimming and J lost 1 base; unmatched junction nucleotides: 14. CDR3 sequence reads: CSAAPGLAGVRWGTDTQYF. In nucleotides, the CDR3 is TGCAGTGCTGCTCCGGGACTAGCGGGAGTACGGTGGGGCACAGATACGCAGTATTTT.

This chain links TRBV18 with TRBJ2-1, with 7 positions matching TRBD2. V was clipped by 0 bases and J by 5 bases; unmatched bases: 4. The V gene's germline CDR1 is KGHSH and CDR2 LQKENI. The CDR3 consists of 15 residues. The CDR3 loop reads CASSPPAGADNEQFF. The CDR3 DNA reads TGTGCCAGCTCACCACCGGCGGGAGCGGACAATGAGCAGTTCTTC.

The CDR3 coding sequence is TGCGCCAGCAGCTTGAATAGCGGGAGCTACAATGAGCAGTTCTTC. As protein: CASSLNSGSYNEQFF. The chain joins TRBV5-1 to TRBJ2-1; 9 positions match TRBD2. The CDR3 sequence is 15 residues long. Germline trimming cut 1 base from V and 3 bases from J; bases unmatched to any gene: 2. Germline loops: CDR1 SGHRS, CDR2 YFSETQ.

The V and J genes are TRBV6-2 or TRBV6-3 and TRBJ2-7; the D is unclear. The germline gives CDR1 MNHEY, CDR2 SVGEGT. The CDR3 consists of 13 residues. Trimming shortened V by 6 bases and J by 3 bases, and 12 bases separated the two germline ends. The CDR3: CASSIGRFYEQYV. In DNA, the CDR3 is TGTGCCAGCAGCATAGGACGGTTCTACGAGCAGTACGTC.

The chain joins TRBV20-1 to TRBJ2-1, with a possible D match to TRBD2 (5 bases). The CDR3 has 14 residues. Per germline, CDR1 DFQATT and CDR2 SNEGSKA (reference sequence). Trimming took off 5 bases at V and 4 bases at J, with 15 bases between the two ends. The CDR3: CSAYPLGEYNEQFF. As DNA, the CDR3 is TGCAGTGCTTATCCCCTCGGGGAGTACAATGAGCAGTTCTTC.

This chain uses TRBV7-2 with TRBJ2-1; D is perhaps TRBD2 (6 bases). In germline, CDR1 is SGHTA, CDR2 FQGNSA. Trimming removed 2 bases at V and 0 bases at J, with 11 bases between. CDR3 length equals 16 residues. This CDR3 reads CASSLISGYSYNEQFF. The CDR3 nucleotides are TGTGCCAGCAGCTTAATTAGCGGTTACTCCTACAATGAGCAGTTCTTC.

Here the CDR3 DNA reads TGCAGCGTAATAGCGGGAGACCAATACGAGCAGTACGTC. Its translation: CSVIAGDQYEQYV. V usage is TRBV29-1 and J usage is TRBJ2-7; the match to TRBD2 covers 9 bases. Germline values: CDR1 SQVTM, CDR2 ANQGSEA. The ends lost 6 bases at V and 4 bases at J; junction bases unmatched: 7. This CDR3 spans 13 amino acids.

This sequence joins TRBV7-3 and TRBJ2-1; tentative D call: TRBD1 (5 bases). CDR1 is SGHTA and CDR2 is FQGTGA in the germline V gene. Trimming left V 5 bases short and J 4 bases short, with 15 bases between. The CDR3 is 15 amino acids. CDR3: CASSRDSLGYNEQFF. The CDR3 bases are TGTGCCAGCAGCCGCGACAGCCTAGGGTACAATGAGCAGTTCTTC.

This clonotype has more than one count but fewer than ten. The chain recombines TRBV20-1 with TRBJ2-2, with a tentative D call TRBD1 (6 bases). Germline CDR1 DFQATT, CDR2 SNEGSKA (reference sequence). With 6 bases removed from V and 6 bases from J, the gap between germline ends came to 17 bases. The CDR3 sequence is 14 residues long. The DNA of the CDR3 is TGCAGTGCCAACCCCAGTGGGGGCTCCGGGGAGCTGTTTTTT. Protein sequence: CSANPSGGSGELFF.

This clonotype was found a few times. The rearrangement links TRBV7-2 to TRBJ1-6, with TRBD1 matching 12 bases. Losses at the gene ends were 7 bases for V and 8 bases for J; bases not matched to a gene: 9. Germline V gene sequence: CDR1 SGHTA, CDR2 FQGNSA. The CDR3 is 16 amino acids. CDR3 sequence (DNA): TGTGCCAGCAACTCCGGGACAGGGGGCAATCATTCACCCCTCCACTTT. Protein product: CASNSGTGGNHSPLHF.

The chain combines TRBV5-1 with TRBJ1-6; D ambiguous. The germline CDR1 and CDR2 sequences are SGHRS and YFSETQ. Trimming removed 4 bases from V and 10 bases from J, with 18 bases in between. The CDR3 totals 15 residues. The CDR3 reads CASSIRAQIESPLHF. The CDR3 coding sequence is TGCGCCAGCAGCATAAGGGCCCAGATTGAGTCACCCCTCCACTTT.

The sample holds a few counts of this clonotype. The V and J genes are TRBV29-1 and TRBJ1-1; 9 nucleotides agree with TRBD1. V was pared by 4 bases and J by 4 bases, with 13 bases of the junction left unmatched. The CDR3 extends over 16 amino acids. CDR1 and CDR2 (germline): SQVTM, ANQGSEA. CDR3 sequence: CSVVGVHRGQGTEAFF. The CDR3 DNA reads TGCAGCGTTGTGGGGGTACACAGGGGGCAGGGCACTGAAGCTTTCTTT. Together with reference TRBV29-1 and TRBJ1-1, the CDR3 gives the full variable domain: SAVISQKPSRDICQRGTSLTIQCQVDSQVTMMFWYRQQPGQSLTLIATANQGSEATYESGFVIDKFPISRPNLTFSTLTVSNMSPEDSSIYLCSVVGVHRGQGTEAFFGQGTRLTVV.

The chain employs TRBV5-1 and TRBJ2-1, with D tentatively TRBD2 (6 bases). V dropped 0 bases and J dropped 12 bases, with 19 bases sitting between them. This CDR3 spans 15 amino acids. Germline CDR1 is SGHRS and CDR2 is YFSETQ. The CDR3 nucleotides read TGCGCCAGCAGCTTGGCGGGACTCTCTGAAGGAGGGCAGTTCTTC. It yields the protein CASSLAGLSEGGQFF.

This clonotype has a handful of counts. V and J are TRBV7-9 and TRBJ1-1; D gene ambiguous. CDR1 is SEHNR, CDR2 FQNEAQ, per germline (reference sequence). CDR3 length equals 14 residues. Trimming removed 0 bases at V and 3 bases at J, with 8 bases between. The CDR3 sequence: CASSLARAHTEAFF. The CDR3 nucleotides read TGTGCCAGCAGCTTAGCTCGCGCGCACACTGAAGCTTTCTTT.

The table lists this clonotype with many counts. The chain couples TRBV11-2 to TRBJ1-1; D gene ambiguous. Trimming took off 3 bases at V and 1 base at J, with 6 bases between the two ends. The V gene's germline CDR1 is SGHAT and CDR2 FQNNGV. The CDR3 sequence is 13 residues long. CDR3 amino acids: CASSLLGNTEAFF. The CDR3 DNA reads as TGTGCCAGCAGCTTGTTAGGGAACACTGAAGCTTTCTTT.

This clonotype has more than one count but fewer than ten. J is TRBJ2-1 and V is TRBV12-3 or TRBV12-4, with 14 bases aligning to TRBD2. V dropped 5 bases and J dropped 8; count of bases not matched to a gene: 8. This CDR3 region has 16 residues. The CDR3 protein is CASSDGTSGSFYEQFF. For the CDR3, the DNA is TGTGCCAGCAGTGATGGGACTAGCGGGAGTTTTTATGAGCAGTTCTTC.

This clonotype has more than one count but fewer than ten. This sequence joins TRBV9 and TRBJ1-6; 7 bases match TRBD1. CDR3 length: 14 amino acids. The trim removed 5 bases at V and 7 bases at J, leaving 6 bases unmatched. Germline lookup yields CDR1 SGDLS and CDR2 YYNGEE. CDR3 coding DNA: TGTGCCAGCAGGACCGGGACAGTCAATTCACCCCTCCACTTT. Protein sequence: CASRTGTVNSPLHF.

This clonotype was found a few times. V usage is TRBV28 and J usage is TRBJ1-1, with D unclear. Trimming pared 6 bases from V and 5 bases from J, leaving 7 bases between. The CDR3 loop spans 11 amino acids. Germline assignment: CDR1 MDHEN and CDR2 SYDVKM. The CDR3 DNA sequence: TGTGCCAGCAGGCTCGGTACTGAAGCTTTCTTT. The encoded protein is CASRLGTEAFF.

The chain links TRBV5-1 to TRBJ1-1; no clear D gene. The CDR3 loop spans 13 amino acids. Germline lookup yields CDR1 SGHRS and CDR2 YFSETQ. Trimming removed 4 bases from V and 3 bases from J, with 10 bases in between. CDR3 sequence reads: CASSTRGDTEAFF. The CDR3 DNA is TGCGCCAGCAGCACCCGGGGAGACACTGAAGCTTTCTTT. Full variable domain (remainder filled in from reference TRBV5-1 and TRBJ1-1): KAGVTQTPRYLIKTRGQQVTLSCSPISGHRSVSWYQQTPGQGLQFLFEYFSETQRNKGNFPGRFSGRQFSNSRSEMNVSTLELGDSALYLCASSTRGDTEAFFGQGTRLTVV.

This clonotype was counted between two and nine times. The chain links TRBV5-1 to TRBJ2-1, with TRBD2 matching 16 bases. Unmatched junction bases numbered 5, after V lost 4 bases and J lost 7 bases. The V gene's germline CDR1 is SGHRS and CDR2 YFSETQ. CDR3 length: 16 amino acids. As DNA, the CDR3 is TGCGCCAGCAGCGGCGGGACTAGCGGGAGGGGGAATGAGCAGTTCTTC. Its translation: CASSGGTSGRGNEQFF.

This clonotype was observed a handful of times. The gene calls are TRBV29-1 and TRBJ2-3; 11 bases fit TRBD1. The trim removed 1 base at V and 3 bases at J, leaving 6 bases unmatched. The CDR3 contains 16 residues. Germline lookup yields CDR1 SQVTM and CDR2 ANQGSEA. Here the CDR3 reads CSVEGGWDRGTDTQYF. Here the CDR3 DNA reads TGCAGCGTTGAAGGCGGATGGGACAGGGGGACAGATACGCAGTATTTT.

The genes are TRBV7-2 and TRBJ2-5, with D possibly matching TRBD2 (5 bases). Germline lookup yields CDR1 SGHTA and CDR2 FQGNSA. The CDR3 totals 14 residues. The germline V and J ends were trimmed by 5 bases and 4 bases, with 14 bases remaining between them. The CDR3 region has the DNA TGTGCCAGCAGCCAGTACGGGGTTGGAGAGACCCAGTACTTC. Protein sequence: CASSQYGVGETQYF.

This clonotype was recorded a few times. The rearrangement uses TRBV6-1 and TRBJ2-7, with TRBD1 matching over 7 bases. The CDR3 runs 15 residues. V was pared by 7 bases and J by 2 bases, with 11 bases of the junction left unmatched. Germline-derived CDR1 and CDR2 are MNHNS and SASEGT. CDR3 sequence (DNA): TGTGCCAGCACTGGGACAGCCATTTCGCCCTACGAGCAGTACTTC. It translates to CASTGTAISPYEQYF.

This rearrangement joins TRBV20-1 to TRBJ1-1, with D unresolved. Germline V gives CDR1 DFQATT, CDR2 SNEGSKA (reference sequence). V shed 6 bases and J shed 0 bases, with 11 bases lying between them. CDR3 length equals 13 residues. The DNA of the CDR3 is TGCAGTGCCCCGCAGAACATGAACACTGAAGCTTTCTTT. Its protein product is CSAPQNMNTEAFF.